Each of the 23 T cell receptor beta chains below was sequenced from the same sample in a study of a mutant IDH1 vaccine in newly diagnosed glioma. Their antigen targets remain unknown. Here immunoSEQ multiplex PCR was the method, and the copy in TCRdb shows in-frame clones only, minus some. The sample has some 66,000 clones; 84% are singletons. Time point defined: week 35, safety follow-up. Each dose of the vaccine consisted of 300 ug of mutant IDH1 20-mer peptide, with topical imiquimod. Source: PBMCs, taken from a glioma patient whose treatment included an IDH1 peptide vaccine. These receptors were obtained from a man aged 25-45 years with glioma.

This sequence joins TRBV19 and TRBJ1-1; D is possibly TRBD1 (6 bases). This CDR3 has 14 amino acids. V was pared by 6 bases and J by 4 bases, with 15 bases between. Germline CDR1 is LNHDA and CDR2 is SQIVND (reference sequence). The CDR3 reads CASRTRGARTEAFF. The CDR3 DNA follows: TGTGCCAGTAGGACCCGGGGGGCGCGCACTGAAGCTTTCTTT.

This sequence joins TRBV6-1 and TRBJ1-5, with 11 nucleotides matching TRBD1. CDR3 length: 16 amino acids. CDR1 MNHNS and CDR2 SASEGT come from the germline V gene. The ends lost 3 bases at V and 5 bases at J; junction bases unmatched: 6. The DNA for the CDR3 is TGTGCCAGCAGTGAGGACAGGGGGCTGTTGGATCAGCCCCAGCATTTT. It is translated as CASSEDRGLLDQPQHF.

The genes are TRBV19 and TRBJ1-6; D is unresolved. V shed 1 base and J shed 8 bases, with 6 bases lying between them. CDR3 length: 13 residues. CDR1 is LNHDA and CDR2 is SQIVND in the germline V gene (reference sequence). The CDR3 loop reads CASSIGAYSPLHF. The CDR3 DNA sequence: TGTGCCAGTAGTATAGGTGCTTATTCACCCCTCCACTTT.

The chain links TRBV7-9 to TRBJ1-1; TRBD1 aligns across 7 bases. The V gene's germline CDR1 is SEHNR and CDR2 FQNEAQ (reference sequence). The length of the CDR3 is 16 residues. Trimming took 5 bases from V and 2 from J; bases not matched to a gene: 11. The CDR3 protein is CASSPRTGTVNTEAFF. The CDR3 DNA reads as TGTGCCAGCAGCCCGAGGACCGGGACAGTAAACACTGAAGCTTTCTTT.

The chain couples TRBV5-1 to TRBJ2-1; D may be TRBD1 (7 bases). Germline V gene data show CDR1 as SGHRS and CDR2 as YFSETQ. The V gene lost 4 bases and the J gene lost 0 bases, with 14 bases spanning the gap. There are 16 residues in the CDR3. The CDR3 DNA sequence: TGCGCCAGCAGCGCGGGACAGCAGCTCTCCTACAATGAGCAGTTCTTC. Translated: CASSAGQQLSYNEQFF.

The rearrangement joins TRBV7-8 to TRBJ1-1; D remains ambiguous. The CDR3 has 13 amino acids. Between the trimmed V and J ends, which lost 3 bases and 2 bases, there was a span of 7 bases. Germline V gives CDR1 SGHVS, CDR2 FQNEAQ. DNA for the CDR3: TGTGCCAGCAGCTTGGGCAGAAACACTGAAGCTTTCTTT. Amino acid sequence: CASSLGRNTEAFF. Full variable domain (missing parts from reference TRBV7-8 and TRBJ1-1): GAGVSQSPRYKVAKRGQDVALRCDPISGHVSLFWYQQALGQGPEFLTYFQNEAQLDKSGLPSDRFFAERPEGSVSTLKIQRTQQEDSAVYLCASSLGRNTEAFFGQGTRLTVV.

The chain employs TRBV5-1 and TRBJ2-7; tentatively, D is TRBD1 (6 bases). Germline CDR1 reads SGHRS; CDR2 reads YFSETQ. The V end lost 0 bases, the J end lost 3 bases, and 16 bases lay between the germline ends. The CDR3 is 16 residues long. The CDR3, as DNA: TGCGCCAGCAGCTTGGTTGCGACAGGAGATCGCTACGAGCAGTACTTC. Translating gives CASSLVATGDRYEQYF.

The chain has TRBV2 and TRBJ1-2; D may be TRBD1 (5 bases). V was pared by 8 bases and J by 2 bases, with 9 bases between. The germline V gene has CDR1 SNHLY and CDR2 FYNNEI. The CDR3 spans 12 residues. The CDR3 loop is CASAEGNYGYTF. The CDR3 bases are TGTGCCAGCGCCGAGGGGAACTATGGCTACACCTTC. Combining the CDR3 with reference TRBV2 and TRBJ1-2 gives the whole variable domain EPEVTQTPSHQVTQMGQEVILRCVPISNHLYFYWYRQILGQKVEFLVSFYNNEISEKSEIFDDQFSVERPDGSNFTLKIRSTKLEDSAMYFCASAEGNYGYTFGSGTRLTVV.

The chain is built from TRBV7-9 and TRBJ2-7, with 7 positions matching TRBD1. Germline-derived CDR1 and CDR2 are SEHNR and FQNEAQ (reference sequence). The J segment lost 2 bases and the V segment lost 6 bases, leaving 7 bases of the junction unmatched. CDR3 length: 14 amino acids. The CDR3 DNA follows: TGTGCCAGCAGGCGAACAGGGGACACCTACGAGCAGTACTTC. It specifies CASRRTGDTYEQYF.

The rearrangement joins TRBV4-1 to TRBJ2-2; the D gene is possibly TRBD2 (5 bases). Germline-derived CDR1 and CDR2 are MGHRA and YSYEKL. Trimming shortened V by 1 base and J by 5 bases, and 8 bases separated the two germline ends. CDR3 length: 14 amino acids. CDR3 sequence: CASSQAGSTGELFF. For the CDR3, the DNA is TGCGCCAGCAGCCAAGCGGGGTCGACCGGGGAGCTGTTTTTT.

The V call is TRBV7-9, the J call TRBJ2-5; the D is unclear. CDR1 and CDR2 (germline): SEHNR, FQNEAQ (reference sequence). The CDR3 is made up of 13 amino acids. The germline V and J ends were trimmed by 4 bases and 2 bases, with 8 bases remaining between them. CDR3 in DNA: TGTGCCAGCAGCTCTGGGGTACAAGAGACCCAGTACTTC. This gives the protein CASSSGVQETQYF.

This sequence joins TRBV12-5 and TRBJ2-2; D is uncertain. Trimming cost V 7 bases and J 0 bases, with 9 bases left between them. The V gene's germline CDR1 is LGHNT and CDR2 FRNRAP. CDR3 length: 14 residues. CDR3 residues: CASALTPNTGELFF. The CDR3 DNA sequence: TGTGCTAGTGCCCTAACACCGAACACCGGGGAGCTGTTTTTT. The complete variable domain, with remaining parts taken from reference TRBV12-5 and TRBJ2-2, reads DARVTQTPRHKVTEMGQEVTMRCQPILGHNTVFWYRQTMMQGLELLAYFRNRAPLDDSGMPKDRFSAEMPDATLATLKIQPSEPRDSAVYFCASALTPNTGELFFGEGSRLTVL.

V gene TRBV7-8 combines with J gene TRBJ2-7; possibly TRBD1 for D (5 bases). Germline CDR1 is SGHVS and CDR2 is FQNEAQ. Trimming pared 3 bases from V and 0 bases from J, leaving 12 bases between. The CDR3 sequence is 15 residues long. CDR3 region: CASSFREQDSYEQYF. The CDR3 DNA is TGTGCCAGCAGCTTCCGTGAACAGGACTCCTACGAGCAGTACTTC.

The chain has TRBV5-4 and TRBJ1-1, with D tentatively TRBD1 (6 bases). Germline values: CDR1 SGHNT, CDR2 YYREEE (reference sequence). There are 15 residues in the CDR3. The V end lost 2 bases, the J end lost 6 bases, and 17 bases lay between the germline ends. CDR3 in amino acids: CASSFPAGASAEAFF. In nucleotides, the CDR3 is TGTGCCAGCAGCTTCCCGGCAGGGGCCTCCGCTGAAGCTTTCTTT.

The J gene is TRBJ2-3, the V gene TRBV4-1; D possibly matches TRBD1 or TRBD2 (6 bases each). Germline V gene lookup returns CDR1 MGHRA and CDR2 YSYEKL. This CDR3 comprises 17 residues. Trimming cost V 1 base and J 2 bases, with 16 bases left between them. The CDR3 is CASSQGGARTLTDTQYF. DNA of the CDR3: TGCGCCAGCAGCCAAGGGGGGGCGCGGACTCTCACAGATACGCAGTATTTT.

Comments on this clone: Sequence at one end of the junction differs from germline and may be a read error. The chain uses TRBV11-2 and TRBJ1-1, with D possibly matching TRBD1 (5 bases). This CDR3 is built from 14 residues. Germline loops: CDR1 SGHAT, CDR2 FQNNGV. In nucleotides, the CDR3 is TGTGCCAGCAGTTTAGCATCAGGGACCACTGAAGCTTTCTTT. This encodes CASSLASGTTEAFF.

This clone was found once. The V gene is TRBV19, the J gene TRBJ2-7, with D possibly matching TRBD1 (5 bases). V was pared by 5 bases and J by 6 bases, with 8 bases between. Germline V gene data show CDR1 as LNHDA and CDR2 as SQIVND (reference sequence). The CDR3 loop spans 11 amino acids. This CDR3 is CASSQTGEQYF. The CDR3 nucleotides are TGTGCCAGTAGTCAAACAGGCGAGCAGTACTTC.

This chain connects TRBV5-1 to TRBJ2-7; a possible D gene is TRBD2 (6 bases). Trimming pared 4 bases from V and 2 bases from J, leaving 13 bases between. CDR1 is SGHRS, CDR2 YFSETQ, per germline. This CDR3 comprises 14 residues. For the CDR3, the DNA is TGCGCCAGCAGCCCGGAGGGGACCCCCTACGAGCAGTACTTC. Encoded protein: CASSPEGTPYEQYF.

V and J are TRBV15 and TRBJ1-4; 8 bases match TRBD1. This CDR3 comprises 15 residues. V shed 1 base and J 6 bases; nucleotides not matched to a gene: 4. The germline V gene has CDR1 LNHNV and CDR2 YYDKDF (reference sequence). The CDR3 loop is CATSRAQGDDEKLFF. The CDR3 coding sequence is TGTGCCACCAGCAGAGCACAGGGGGATGATGAAAAACTGTTTTTT.

This clone was detected only a few times. The gene calls are TRBV10-3 and TRBJ2-5; D tentatively fits TRBD1 or TRBD2 (6 bases each). Trimming removed 8 bases at V and 5 bases at J, with 15 bases between. Germline V CDR1 and CDR2: ENHRY, SYGVKD. The CDR3 sequence is 13 residues long. This chain's CDR3 is CAISGAGKETQYF. CDR3 coding DNA: TGTGCCATCTCGGGGGCCGGGAAGGAGACCCAGTACTTC.

J is TRBJ1-1 and V is TRBV5-1; D gene unclear. The ends were cut back, 0 bases at V and 0 bases at J, with 9 bases in the middle. CDR3 length equals 15 residues. In germline, CDR1 is SGHRS, CDR2 YFSETQ. The CDR3 loop reads CASSLDRRMNTEAFF. The CDR3 region has the DNA TGCGCCAGCAGCTTGGATCGCAGGATGAACACTGAAGCTTTCTTT. Based on the CDR3 plus reference TRBV5-1 and TRBJ1-1, the full variable domain is KAGVTQTPRYLIKTRGQQVTLSCSPISGHRSVSWYQQTPGQGLQFLFEYFSETQRNKGNFPGRFSGRQFSNSRSEMNVSTLELGDSALYLCASSLDRRMNTEAFFGQGTRLTVV.

The rearrangement joins TRBV6-5 to TRBJ2-2, with D possibly matching TRBD1 (5 bases). This CDR3 is built from 13 residues. Germline V lookup: CDR1 MNHEY, CDR2 SVGAGI. V was clipped by 5 bases and J by 3 bases, with 7 bases between them. The CDR3 is CASSGHDTGELFF. CDR3 coding DNA: TGTGCCAGCAGTGGACACGACACCGGGGAGCTGTTTTTT.

The chain links TRBV28 to TRBJ2-2; D ambiguous. The germline gives CDR1 MDHEN, CDR2 SYDVKM. The CDR3 is made up of 12 amino acids. V gave up 3 bases and J gave up 4 bases, with 3 bases separating them. The chain's CDR3 is CASSLGTGELFF. The CDR3 DNA reads TGTGCCAGCAGTTTGGGCACCGGGGAGCTGTTTTTT.